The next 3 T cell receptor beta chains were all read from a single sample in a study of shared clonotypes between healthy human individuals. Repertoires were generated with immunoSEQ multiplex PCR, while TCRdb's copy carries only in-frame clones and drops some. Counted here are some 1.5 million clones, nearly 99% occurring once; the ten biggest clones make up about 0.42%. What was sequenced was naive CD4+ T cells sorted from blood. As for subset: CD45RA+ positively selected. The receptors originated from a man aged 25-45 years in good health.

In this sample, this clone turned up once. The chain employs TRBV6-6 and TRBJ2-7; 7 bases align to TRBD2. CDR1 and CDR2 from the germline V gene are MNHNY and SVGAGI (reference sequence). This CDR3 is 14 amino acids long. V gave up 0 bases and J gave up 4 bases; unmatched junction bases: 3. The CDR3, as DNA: TGTGCCAGCAGTTACTCATCGGGGGGTTACGAGCAGTACTTC. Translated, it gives CASSYSSGGYEQYF.

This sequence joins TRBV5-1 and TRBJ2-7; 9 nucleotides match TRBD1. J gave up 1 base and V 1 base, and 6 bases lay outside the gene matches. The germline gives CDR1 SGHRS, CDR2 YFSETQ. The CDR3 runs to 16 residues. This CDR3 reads CASSLRSTGGSYEQYF. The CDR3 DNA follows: TGCGCCAGCAGCTTGCGCTCGACAGGGGGGTCCTACGAGCAGTACTTC.

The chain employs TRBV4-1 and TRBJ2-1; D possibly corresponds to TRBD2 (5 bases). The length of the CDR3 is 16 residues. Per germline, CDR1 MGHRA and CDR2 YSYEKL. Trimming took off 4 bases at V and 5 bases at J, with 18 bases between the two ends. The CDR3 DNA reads TGCGCCAGCAGCCTGACGAACAGCGGTTGGGACAATGAGCAGTTCTTC. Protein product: CASSLTNSGWDNEQFF.